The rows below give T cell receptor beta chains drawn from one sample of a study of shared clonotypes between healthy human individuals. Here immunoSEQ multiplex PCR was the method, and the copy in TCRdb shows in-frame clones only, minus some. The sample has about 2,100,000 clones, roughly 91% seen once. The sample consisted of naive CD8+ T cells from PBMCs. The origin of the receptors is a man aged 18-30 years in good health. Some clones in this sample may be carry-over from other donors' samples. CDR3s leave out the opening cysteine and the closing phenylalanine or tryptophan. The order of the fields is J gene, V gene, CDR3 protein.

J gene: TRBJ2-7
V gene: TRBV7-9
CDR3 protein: ASSSGLAGSYEQY

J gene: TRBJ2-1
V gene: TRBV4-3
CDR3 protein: ASSQGAGLDEQF

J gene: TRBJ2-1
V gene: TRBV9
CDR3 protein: ASSDNKDRTLYNEQF

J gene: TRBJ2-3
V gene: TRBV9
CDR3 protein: ASSPLRGADTQY

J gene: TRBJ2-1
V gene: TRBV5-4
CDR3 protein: ASRQTSGDYNEQF

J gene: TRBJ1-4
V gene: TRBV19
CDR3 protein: ASSIRGPEKLF

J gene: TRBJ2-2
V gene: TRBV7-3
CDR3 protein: ASSPAIAGELF

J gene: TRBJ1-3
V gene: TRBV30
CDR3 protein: ARRDSGNTIY

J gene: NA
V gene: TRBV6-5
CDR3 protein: ASSYREGHTEQY

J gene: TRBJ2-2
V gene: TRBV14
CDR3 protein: ASRLSRGTGELF

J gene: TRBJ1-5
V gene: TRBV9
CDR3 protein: ASSVGASNQLQH

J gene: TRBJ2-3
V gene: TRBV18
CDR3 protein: ASSPPIRVTDTQY

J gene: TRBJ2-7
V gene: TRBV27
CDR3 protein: ASSTAGLYEQY

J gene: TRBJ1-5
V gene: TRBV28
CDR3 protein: ASSLRGPYQPQH

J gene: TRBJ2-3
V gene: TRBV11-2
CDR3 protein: ASSSDLTFTDTQY

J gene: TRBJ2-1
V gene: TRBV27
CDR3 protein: ASSSGTHPSDEQF

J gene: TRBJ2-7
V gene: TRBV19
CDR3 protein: ASSPGLMSSYEQY

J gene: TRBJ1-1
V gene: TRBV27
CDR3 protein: ASTQRWGTEAF

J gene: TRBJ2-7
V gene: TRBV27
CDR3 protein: ASSLLAGVEQY

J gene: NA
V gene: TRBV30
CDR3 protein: AWSVLSDEQY

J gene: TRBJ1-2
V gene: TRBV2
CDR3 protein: ASSVPPEGYGYT

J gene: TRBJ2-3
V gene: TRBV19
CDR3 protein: ASSPGRWPTDTQY

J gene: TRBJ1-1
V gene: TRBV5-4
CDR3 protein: ASSLGAGGPDTEAF

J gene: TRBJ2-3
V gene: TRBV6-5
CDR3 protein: ASSTQGTSTDTQY

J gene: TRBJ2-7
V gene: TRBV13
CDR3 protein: ASSQPGPLVPYEQY

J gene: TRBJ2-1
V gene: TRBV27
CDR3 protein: ASSSPGQGYNEQF

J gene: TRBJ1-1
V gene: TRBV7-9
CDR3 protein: ASSLQPGQSNTEAF

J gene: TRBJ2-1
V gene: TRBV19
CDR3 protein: ASTPGRLDSYNEQF

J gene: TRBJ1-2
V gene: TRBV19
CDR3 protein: ASSIGLLEST

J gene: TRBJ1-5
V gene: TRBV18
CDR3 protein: ASSLPGTGVLQPQH

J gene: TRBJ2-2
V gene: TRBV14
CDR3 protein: ASSQYDRVTGELF

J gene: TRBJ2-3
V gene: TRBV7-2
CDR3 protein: ASSLVSTDTQY